These 24 T cell receptor beta chains were sequenced from one sample in a study of T cell clonality in common variable immunodeficiency. Whole-study findings and limits: Common variable immunodeficiency TCR beta sequences reportedly had fewer deletions and N-nucleotide insertions.

Which antigens these TCRs recognize remains unknown. Only in-frame clones appear in the TCRdb table, and some are missing; sequencing was by immunoSEQ multiplex PCR. The sample has approximately 14,000 clones, none seen only once. Source material: peripheral blood mononuclear cells. The receptors shown here come from a human donor with common variable immunodeficiency.

Comments on this clone: The missing CDR3 end, 3 residues past where the read stops, is filled in from the germline J gene. The chain carries TRBV18 and TRBJ2-5; 8 bases fit TRBD2. CDR1 and CDR2 (germline): KGHSH, LQKENI. The J segment lost 5 bases and the V segment lost 1 base, leaving 9 bases of the junction unmatched. This CDR3 is 16 amino acids long. CDR3 bases read: TGTGCCAGCTCACCACGTCCGGCGGGAGGTTTGGAGACC. Translating it yields CASSPRPAGGLET. The whole CDR3 is CASSPRPAGGLETQYF. Using reference TRBV18 and TRBJ2-5 for the parts outside the CDR3, the full variable domain is NAGVMQNPRHLVRRRGQEARLRCSPMKGHSHVYWYRQLPEEGLKFMVYLQKENIIDESGMPKERFSAEFPKEGPSILRIQQVVRGDSAAYFCASSPRPAGGLETQYFGPGTRLLVL.

Of note for this clone: Read data end 3 residues before the CDR3 end; the end is taken from the germline J gene. This chain uses TRBV6-2 or TRBV6-3 with TRBJ2-7; 10 positions match TRBD2. In germline, CDR1 is MNHEY, CDR2 SVGEGT. With 0 bases clipped from V and 3 bases from J, the junction kept 8 bases outside the gene matches. The CDR3 runs to 17 residues. CDR3 region: CASSYSLAGEPHYEQYF. Partial CDR3 DNA: TGTGCCAGCAGTTACTCCCTAGCGGGAGAGCCCCACTACGAG.

This clone has more than one count but fewer than ten. The read ends 3 residues early relative to the CDR3; the germline J gene fills the gap. The chain joins TRBV18 to TRBJ1-4; 7 positions match TRBD1. This CDR3 contains 15 residues. Germline trimming cut 0 bases from V and 5 bases from J; bases unmatched to any gene: 3. CDR1 is KGHSH and CDR2 is LQKENI in the germline V gene. The CDR3 loop reads CASSPPGQRNEKLFF. The CDR3 DNA, read in part, is TGTGCCAGCTCACCACCGGGACAGCGAAATGAAAAA. The full variable domain, with the rest looked up from reference TRBV18 and TRBJ1-4, is NAGVMQNPRHLVRRRGQEARLRCSPMKGHSHVYWYRQLPEEGLKFMVYLQKENIIDESGMPKERFSAEFPKEGPSILRIQQVVRGDSAAYFCASSPPGQRNEKLFFGSGTQLSVL.

This clone was observed a few times. The read ends 3 residues before the CDR3 terminus; that terminus is restored from the germline J gene. The V gene is TRBV7-9, the J gene TRBJ1-6; 9 bases line up with TRBD1. With 4 bases clipped from V and 8 bases from J, the junction kept 6 bases outside the gene matches. There are 15 residues in the CDR3. Germline CDR1 is SEHNR and CDR2 is FQNEAQ (reference sequence). The chain's CDR3 is CASSSGTGSHSPLHF. CDR3 DNA (partial): TGTGCCAGCAGCTCAGGGACAGGGTCGCATTCACCC.

This clone turned up a few times. Read coverage stops 3 residues before the CDR3 terminus; the germline J gene supplies the remainder. The chain is built from TRBV19 and TRBJ1-2; D is perhaps TRBD1 (5 bases). The germline V and J ends were trimmed by 5 bases and 5 bases, with 18 bases remaining between them. This CDR3 has 15 residues. Germline-derived CDR1 and CDR2 are LNHDA and SQIVND (reference sequence). CDR3 in amino acids: CASSAGDGRFYGYTF. The CDR3 DNA, read in part, is TGTGCCAGTAGTGCGGGGGACGGAAGGTTTTATGGC.

This clone has only a few counts. The read ends 3 residues early relative to the CDR3; the germline J gene fills the gap. J is TRBJ1-4 and V is TRBV19; 8 nucleotides match TRBD1. The CDR3 totals 16 residues. Trimming cost V 5 bases and J 0 bases; bases outside gene matches: 5. Germline lookup yields CDR1 LNHDA and CDR2 SQIVND (reference sequence). CDR3 amino acids: CASSSPGQATNEKLFF. The CDR3 bases that were read are TGTGCCAGTAGTTCGCCGGGACAGGCAACTAATGAAAAA.

The sample holds a few counts of this clone. From the germline J gene comes the end of the CDR3, since the read stops 3 residues before it. The gene calls are TRBV5-6 and TRBJ1-2, with unresolved D. Germline CDR1 is SGHDT and CDR2 is YYEEEE. CDR3 length equals 13 residues. V was cut by 5 bases and J by 6 bases, with 14 bases left in between. The covered CDR3 bases are TGTGCCAGCAGTCCCGCCGGGTATGATGGC. This sequence encodes CASSPAGYDG. The CDR3 in full is CASSPAGYDGYTF. The full variable domain, with the rest looked up from reference TRBV5-6 and TRBJ1-2, is DAGVTQSPTHLIKTRGQQVTLRCSPKSGHDTVSWYQQALGQGPQFIFQYYEEEERQRGNFPDRFSGHQFPNYSSELNVNALLLGDSALYLCASSPAGYDGYTFGSGTRLTVV.

This clone was recorded a few times. CDR3 region: CASSFTGANLYEQYF. The covered CDR3 bases are TGTGCCAGCAGCTTTACAGGGGCTAACCTTTACGAG. The V call is TRBV7-3, the J call TRBJ2-7, with 7 bases that match TRBD1. The read comes to an end 3 residues before the CDR3 does, leaving the germline J gene to fill in the end. The germline V gene has CDR1 SGHTA and CDR2 FQGTGA. V dropped 3 bases and J dropped 4; count of bases not matched to a gene: 9. CDR3 size: 15 residues.

The table lists this clone with a few counts. The observed sequence ends 3 residues before the CDR3 terminus, with the missing tail filled in from the germline J gene. The chain is built from TRBV7-2 and TRBJ2-7, with TRBD1 identical over 8 bases. With 3 bases clipped from V and 3 bases from J, the junction kept 4 bases outside the gene matches. This CDR3 has 14 residues. Germline values: CDR1 SGHTA, CDR2 FQGNSA. CDR3 bases read: TGTGCCAGCAGCTTGGGGACAGGCGTCTACGAG. This translates into CASSLGTGVYE. The complete CDR3 protein is CASSLGTGVYEQYF.

This clone was recorded at least ten times. The read terminates 3 residues ahead of where the CDR3 ends, so the germline J gene completes it. This chain uses TRBV20-1 with TRBJ2-3; D is perhaps TRBD2 (5 bases). The germline CDR1 and CDR2 sequences are DFQATT and SNEGSKA (reference sequence). This CDR3 spans 15 amino acids. Trimming removed 6 bases from V and 0 bases from J, with 16 bases in between. The sequenced CDR3 bases are TGCAGTGCCGGCCCCTCCCTAGCTAGCACAGATACG. Translating it yields CSAGPSLASTDT. The whole CDR3 region reads CSAGPSLASTDTQYF.

Details on this clone: The CDR3 end falls 3 residues outside the read, so it is completed with the germline J gene. The rearrangement joins TRBV7-9 to TRBJ2-1, with 8 positions matching TRBD2. V gave up 5 bases and J gave up 7 bases; unmatched junction bases: 10. The CDR3 contains 15 residues. Germline lookup yields CDR1 SEHNR and CDR2 FQNEAQ (reference sequence). CDR3 sequence reads: CASSGAGRAENEQFF. CDR3 DNA, as far as it was read: TGTGCCAGCAGCGGGGCCGGGAGGGCCGAAAATGAG.

There are a few counts of this clone. The read gets to within 3 residues of the CDR3 end, and the germline J gene fills in the rest. The gene calls are TRBV7-2 and TRBJ1-5, with TRBD1 matching 8 bases. V was pared by 4 bases and J by 6 bases, with 5 bases of the junction left unmatched. CDR3 size: 14 residues. CDR1 SGHTA and CDR2 FQGNSA come from the germline V gene. The sequenced CDR3 bases are TGTGCCAGCAGCTCGGACAGGGCGAGTCAGCCC. Translated, it gives CASSSDRASQP. The full-length CDR3 reads as CASSSDRASQPQHF.

This clone appeared a few times. The CDR3 end lies 3 residues beyond the end of the read and is filled in from the germline J gene. This chain connects TRBV5-1 to TRBJ2-1, with a weak D call TRBD2 (5 bases). CDR1 is SGHRS, CDR2 YFSETQ, per germline. The germline V and J ends were trimmed by 6 bases and 4 bases, with 17 bases remaining between them. The CDR3 contains 15 residues. CDR3 DNA (partial): TGCGCCAGCATCCCCGGGGTAGCCCCTTACAATGAG. Its protein product is CASIPGVAPYNE. The CDR3 in its entirety is CASIPGVAPYNEQFF.

Ten or more counts support this clone. The CDR3 extends 3 residues past the end of the read, so its final part is completed from the germline J gene. This chain joins TRBV5-1 and TRBJ1-4; D might be TRBD1 (6 bases). V lost 0 bases and J lost 8, with 8 bases in between. Looked up from germline, CDR1 is SGHRS and CDR2 is YFSETQ. The CDR3 length is 13 residues. CDR3 bases read: TGCGCCAGCAGCTTGGAGGGGGTCGAAAAA. It is translated as CASSLEGVEK. The full CDR3 protein reads CASSLEGVEKLFF. Together with reference TRBV5-1 and TRBJ1-4, the CDR3 gives the full variable domain: KAGVTQTPRYLIKTRGQQVTLSCSPISGHRSVSWYQQTPGQGLQFLFEYFSETQRNKGNFPGRFSGRQFSNSRSEMNVSTLELGDSALYLCASSLEGVEKLFFGSGTQLSVL.

There are a few counts of this clone. From the germline J gene comes the end of the CDR3, since the read stops 3 residues before it. The chain employs TRBV7-2 and TRBJ1-6; D is undetermined. This CDR3 is built from 15 residues. The germline CDR1 and CDR2 sequences are SGHTA and FQGNSA. The DNA read from the CDR3 is TGTGCCAGCAGCCCCGAGGTTTGGGCGGCGGGCCCC. Amino acid sequence: CASSPEVWAAGP. Given in full, the CDR3 is CASSPEVWAAGPLHF.

As for this clone: The read terminates 3 residues ahead of where the CDR3 ends, so the germline J gene completes it. This CDR3 is also generated by other DNA sequences in the sample. This rearrangement joins TRBV18 to TRBJ2-5; D is perhaps TRBD1 (6 bases). V lost 3 bases and J lost 1, with 6 bases in between. The CDR3 totals 13 residues. Germline CDR1 reads KGHSH; CDR2 reads LQKENI. CDR3 in amino acids: CASSPTGQETQYF. The sequenced part of the CDR3 DNA is TGTGCCAGCTCACCGACAGGCCAAGAGACC. The full variable domain, in which reference TRBV18 and TRBJ2-5 provide the parts outside the CDR3, is NAGVMQNPRHLVRRRGQEARLRCSPMKGHSHVYWYRQLPEEGLKFMVYLQKENIIDESGMPKERFSAEFPKEGPSILRIQQVVRGDSAAYFCASSPTGQETQYFGPGTRLLVL.

The table lists this clone with a few counts. The read falls 3 residues short of the CDR3 end, and the missing part is taken from the germline J gene. This chain joins TRBV7-8 and TRBJ1-3; unclear D gene. There are 12 residues in the CDR3. The germline gives CDR1 SGHVS, CDR2 FQNEAQ. Trimming took 4 bases from V and 4 from J, leaving 5 bases between them. The covered CDR3 bases are TGTGCCAGCAGCTACCAGGGAAACACC. Protein sequence: CASSYQGNT. The whole CDR3 protein is CASSYQGNTIYF.

Worth noting for this clone: Read data end 3 residues before the CDR3 end; the end is taken from the germline J gene. The chain employs TRBV7-3 and TRBJ2-3; D is perhaps TRBD2 (6 bases). Germline V lookup: CDR1 SGHTA, CDR2 FQGTGA. The V and J ends lost 5 bases and 5 bases respectively, with 14 bases between them. CDR3 length: 14 residues. The sequenced part of the CDR3 DNA is TGTGCCAGCAGCATCGACCCGGGGGTAGATACG. Translation gives CASSIDPGVDT. The entire CDR3 protein is CASSIDPGVDTQYF.

This clone was picked up a small number of times. The read terminates 3 residues before the CDR3 end, so the remaining end is supplied by the germline J gene. The gene calls are TRBV7-2 and TRBJ2-3; maybe TRBD2 (6 bases). Germline lookup yields CDR1 SGHTA and CDR2 FQGNSA. Trimming shortened V by 5 bases and J by 2 bases, and 14 bases separated the two germline ends. The CDR3 length is 15 residues. Here the CDR3 reads CASSPPGLTTDTQYF. CDR3 bases read: TGTGCCAGCAGCCCCCCGGGACTTACCACAGATACG.

This clone came up a few times. The sequence runs out 3 residues before the end of the CDR3; the remainder is reconstructed from the germline J gene. The V gene is TRBV18, the J gene TRBJ2-7; TRBD1 matches at 9 bases. There are 16 residues in the CDR3. Germline V lookup: CDR1 KGHSH, CDR2 LQKENI. J gave up 2 bases and V 4 bases, and 9 bases lay outside the gene matches. The CDR3 region is CASSRTLGQGTYEQYF. The CDR3 DNA, read in part, is TGTGCCAGCTCACGGACCCTGGGACAGGGAACCTACGAG. Full variable domain (outside the CDR3, taken from reference TRBV18 and TRBJ2-7): NAGVMQNPRHLVRRRGQEARLRCSPMKGHSHVYWYRQLPEEGLKFMVYLQKENIIDESGMPKERFSAEFPKEGPSILRIQQVVRGDSAAYFCASSRTLGQGTYEQYFGPGTRLTVT.

Incomplete CDR3 DNA: TGTGCCTGGACAGGGGTGAGGGTTGGGCCC. Protein sequence: CAWTGVRVGP. The CDR3, in full, reads CAWTGVRVGPLHF. The rearrangement joins TRBV30 to TRBJ1-6; the D gene is possibly TRBD1 (6 bases). The CDR3 end is not reached by the read, which stops 3 residues before it; the germline J gene fills it in. The CDR3 is 13 residues long. Germline V gene lookup returns CDR1 GTSNPN and CDR2 SVGIG (reference sequence).

This clone was picked up a small number of times. This sample also contains other DNA sequences that code for the same CDR3. The CDR3 loop is CASSPGPGTSGSGELFF. The DNA read from the CDR3 is TGTGCCAGCTCACCAGGTCCCGGGACGAGCGGGTCCGGGGAG. The V gene is TRBV18, the J gene TRBJ2-2, with a tentative D call TRBD2 (6 bases). Coverage ceases 3 residues before the CDR3 finishes, and the germline J gene fills in the end. Germline V CDR1 and CDR2: KGHSH, LQKENI. CDR3 length: 17 amino acids. V shed 2 bases and J shed 6 bases, with 19 bases lying between them.

A remark on this clone: The CDR3 extends 3 residues past the end of the read, so its final part is completed from the germline J gene. This sequence joins TRBV2 and TRBJ1-1, with 10 bases aligning to TRBD1. The germline CDR1 and CDR2 sequences are SNHLY and FYNNEI. V dropped 10 bases and J dropped 5; count of bases not matched to a gene: 10. The CDR3 spans 14 residues. CDR3 loop: CANGRGQGQTEAFF. CDR3 DNA, as far as it was read: TGTGCCAACGGGAGGGGACAGGGGCAGACTGAA.

Points on this clone: The missing CDR3 end, 3 residues past where the read stops, is filled in from the germline J gene. The chain couples TRBV19 to TRBJ1-1, with a tentative D call TRBD1 (5 bases). CDR1 LNHDA and CDR2 SQIVND come from the germline V gene (reference sequence). Trimming pared 6 bases from V and 3 bases from J, leaving 17 bases between. The CDR3 loop spans 15 amino acids. CDR3 amino acids: CASRSDPGWDTEAFF. The CDR3 bases that were read are TGTGCCAGTAGGTCCGACCCAGGGTGGGACACTGAA.